A single sample gave rise to the 2 T cell receptor beta chains below, sequenced in a study of T cells after yellow fever vaccination. MiXCR was run by TCRdb on the 5' RACE reads, yielding one entry per CDR3 protein. In the table there are just over 250,000 distinct CDR3 sequences, around 5.2% of which are singletons. Sequences were derived from CD4+ T cells sorted from PBMCs, sampled on the day of the yellow fever booster vaccination. Receptors were obtained from a man in his late teens or twenties who received the YFV17D yellow fever vaccine.

The table lists this clonotype with many counts. The chain has TRBV3-1 and TRBJ1-1; possible D gene TRBD1, 5 bases. This CDR3 has 11 amino acids. CDR1 and CDR2 (germline): LGHDT, YNNKEL (reference sequence). Trimming removed 5 bases at V and 11 bases at J, with 12 bases between. CDR3 in DNA: TGTGCCAGCAGCGACTCGTGGGGGGCTTTCTTT. As protein: CASSDSWGAFF.

CDR3 in DNA: TGTGCCAGCAGCTCATCCTCGCAACCCACAGATACGCAGTATTTT. Translated, it gives CASSSSSQPTDTQYF. V gene TRBV7-3 combines with J gene TRBJ2-3; no firm D call. This CDR3 has 15 amino acids. V dropped 4 bases and J dropped 2 bases, with 13 bases sitting between them. CDR1 is SGHTA, CDR2 FQGTGA, per germline. The full variable domain, completed using reference TRBV7-3 and TRBJ2-3, is GAGVSQTPSNKVTEKGKYVELRCDPISGHTALYWYRQSLGQGPEFLIYFQGTGAADDSGLPNDRFFAVRPEGSVSTLKIQRTERGDSAVYLCASSSSSQPTDTQYFGPGTRLTVL.